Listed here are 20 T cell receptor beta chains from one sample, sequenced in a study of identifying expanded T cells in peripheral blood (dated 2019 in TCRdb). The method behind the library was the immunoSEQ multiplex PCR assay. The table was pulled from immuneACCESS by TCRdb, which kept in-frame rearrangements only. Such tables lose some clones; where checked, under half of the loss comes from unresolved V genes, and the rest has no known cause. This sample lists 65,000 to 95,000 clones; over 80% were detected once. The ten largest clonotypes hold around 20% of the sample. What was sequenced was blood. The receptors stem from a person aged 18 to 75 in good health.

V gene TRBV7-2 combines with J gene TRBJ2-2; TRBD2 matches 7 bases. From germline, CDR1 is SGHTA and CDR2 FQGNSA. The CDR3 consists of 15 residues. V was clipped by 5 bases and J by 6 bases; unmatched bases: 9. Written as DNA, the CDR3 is TGTGCCAGCAGCCGAGGCGCGGGAGACTCCGGGGAGCTGTTTTTT. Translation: CASSRGAGDSGELFF.

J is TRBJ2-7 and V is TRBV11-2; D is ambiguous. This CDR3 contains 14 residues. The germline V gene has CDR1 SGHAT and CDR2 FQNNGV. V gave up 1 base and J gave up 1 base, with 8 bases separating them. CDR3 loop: CASSLGVISYEQYF. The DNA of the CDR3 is TGTGCCAGCAGCTTAGGTGTCATTTCCTACGAGCAGTACTTC.

The CDR3 DNA is TGCGCCAGCAGCCAAGATCGCGGACAGTTGAACACTGAAGCTTTCTTT. Its translation: CASSQDRGQLNTEAFF. This chain joins TRBV4-3 and TRBJ1-1; D may be TRBD1 (6 bases). Germline assignment: CDR1 LGHNA and CDR2 YSLEER. V shed 0 bases and J shed 0 bases, with 11 bases lying between them. This CDR3 is 16 amino acids long.

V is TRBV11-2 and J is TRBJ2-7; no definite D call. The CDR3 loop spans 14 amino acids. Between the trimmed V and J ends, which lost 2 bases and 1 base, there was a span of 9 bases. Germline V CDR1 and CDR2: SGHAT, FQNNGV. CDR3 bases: TGTGCCAGCAGCTTACAGGTGGGGTCCTACGAGCAGTACTTC. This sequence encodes CASSLQVGSYEQYF.

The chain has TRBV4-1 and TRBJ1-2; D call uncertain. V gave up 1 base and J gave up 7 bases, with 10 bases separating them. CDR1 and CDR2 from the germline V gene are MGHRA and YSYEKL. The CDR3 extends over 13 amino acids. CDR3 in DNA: TGCGCCAGCAGCCAAGGGGAGTCCTTTGGCTACACCTTC. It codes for CASSQGESFGYTF.

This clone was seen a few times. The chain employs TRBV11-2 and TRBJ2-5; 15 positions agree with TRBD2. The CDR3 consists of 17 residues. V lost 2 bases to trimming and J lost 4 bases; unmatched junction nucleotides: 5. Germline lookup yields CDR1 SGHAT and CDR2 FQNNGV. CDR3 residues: CASSLRTSGGVGETQYF. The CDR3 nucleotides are TGTGCCAGCAGCTTACGGACTAGCGGGGGGGTAGGAGAGACCCAGTACTTC.

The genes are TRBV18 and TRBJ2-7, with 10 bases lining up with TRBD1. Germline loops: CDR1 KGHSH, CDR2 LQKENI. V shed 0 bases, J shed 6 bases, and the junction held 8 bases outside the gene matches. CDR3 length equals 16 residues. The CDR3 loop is CASSPPVGQGKGEQYF. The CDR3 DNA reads TGTGCCAGCTCACCACCTGTGGGACAGGGGAAAGGCGAGCAGTACTTC.

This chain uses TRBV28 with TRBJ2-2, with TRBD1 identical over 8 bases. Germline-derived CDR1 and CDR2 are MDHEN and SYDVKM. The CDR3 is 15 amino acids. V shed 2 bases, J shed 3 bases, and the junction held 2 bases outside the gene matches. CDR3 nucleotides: TGTGCCAGCAGTTTAGACAGGGGCTACACCGGGGAGCTGTTTTTT. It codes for CASSLDRGYTGELFF.

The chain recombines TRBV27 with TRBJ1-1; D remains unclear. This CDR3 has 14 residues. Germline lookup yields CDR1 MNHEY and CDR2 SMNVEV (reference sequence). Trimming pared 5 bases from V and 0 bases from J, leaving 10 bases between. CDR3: CASSPHLMNTEAFF. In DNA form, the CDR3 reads TGTGCCAGCAGTCCTCACCTCATGAACACTGAAGCTTTCTTT.

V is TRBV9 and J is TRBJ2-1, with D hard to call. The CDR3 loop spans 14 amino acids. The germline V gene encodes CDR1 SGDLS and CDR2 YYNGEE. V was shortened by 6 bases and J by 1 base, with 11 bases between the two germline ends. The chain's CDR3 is CASKPLGSYNEQFF. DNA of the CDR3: TGTGCCAGCAAACCCTTAGGGTCCTACAATGAGCAGTTCTTC.

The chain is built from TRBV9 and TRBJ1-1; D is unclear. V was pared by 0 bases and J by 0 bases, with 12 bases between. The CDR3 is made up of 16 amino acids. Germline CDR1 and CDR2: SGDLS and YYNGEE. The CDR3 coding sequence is TGTGCCAGCAGCGTAGGCCCCGCGTCCATGAACACTGAAGCTTTCTTT. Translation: CASSVGPASMNTEAFF.

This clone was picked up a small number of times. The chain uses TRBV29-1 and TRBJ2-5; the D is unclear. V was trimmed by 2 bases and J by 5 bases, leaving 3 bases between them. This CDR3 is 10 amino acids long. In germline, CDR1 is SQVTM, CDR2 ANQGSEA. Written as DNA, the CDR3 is TGCAGCGTTGAACGGGAGACCCAGTACTTC. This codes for CSVERETQYF.

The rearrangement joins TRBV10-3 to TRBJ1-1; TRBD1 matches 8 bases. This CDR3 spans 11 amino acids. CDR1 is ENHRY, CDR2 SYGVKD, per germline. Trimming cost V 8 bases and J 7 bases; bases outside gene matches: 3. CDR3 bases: TGTGCCATCGGGACAGGTTTTGAAGCTTTCTTT. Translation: CAIGTGFEAFF.

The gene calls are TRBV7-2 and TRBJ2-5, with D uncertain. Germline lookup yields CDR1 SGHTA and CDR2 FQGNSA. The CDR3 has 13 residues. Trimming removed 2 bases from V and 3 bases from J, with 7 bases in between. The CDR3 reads CASSLPAEETQYF. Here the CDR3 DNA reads TGTGCCAGCAGCTTACCCGCAGAAGAGACCCAGTACTTC.

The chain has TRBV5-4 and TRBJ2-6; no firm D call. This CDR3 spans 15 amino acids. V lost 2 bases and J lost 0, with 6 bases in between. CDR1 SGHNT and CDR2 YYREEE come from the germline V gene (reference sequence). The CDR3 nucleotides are TGTGCCAGCAGCTTAGATAGCTCTGGGGCCAACGTCCTGACTTTC. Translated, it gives CASSLDSSGANVLTF.

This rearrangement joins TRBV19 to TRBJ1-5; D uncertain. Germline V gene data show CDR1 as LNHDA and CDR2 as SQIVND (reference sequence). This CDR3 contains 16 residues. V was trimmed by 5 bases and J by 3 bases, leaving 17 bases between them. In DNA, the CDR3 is TGTGCCAGTAGTTCGGTAAGTTGGACGAACAATCAGCCCCAGCATTTT. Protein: CASSSVSWTNNQPQHF.

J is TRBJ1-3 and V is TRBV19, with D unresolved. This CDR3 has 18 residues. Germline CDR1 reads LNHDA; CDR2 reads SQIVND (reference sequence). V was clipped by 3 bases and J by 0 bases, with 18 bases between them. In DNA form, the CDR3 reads TGTGCCAGTAGTATCTCGTTGAGACTGTCCAGCTCTGGAAACACCATATATTTT. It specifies CASSISLRLSSSGNTIYF.

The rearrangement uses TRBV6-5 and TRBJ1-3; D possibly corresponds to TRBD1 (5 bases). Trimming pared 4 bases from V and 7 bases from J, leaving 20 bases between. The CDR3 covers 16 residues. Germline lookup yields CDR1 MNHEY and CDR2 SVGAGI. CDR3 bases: TGTGCCAGCAGTTCCCTAGGGTACAGGTCAGGCAACACCATATATTTT. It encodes CASSSLGYRSGNTIYF.

In nucleotides, the CDR3 is TGTGCCAGTAGTACTAGCTCTGGGGCCAACGTCCTGACTTTC. As protein: CASSTSSGANVLTF. V is TRBV19 and J is TRBJ2-6, with no clear D. V was pared by 4 bases and J by 0 bases, with 4 bases between. Germline V CDR1 and CDR2: LNHDA, SQIVND (reference sequence). There are 14 residues in the CDR3.

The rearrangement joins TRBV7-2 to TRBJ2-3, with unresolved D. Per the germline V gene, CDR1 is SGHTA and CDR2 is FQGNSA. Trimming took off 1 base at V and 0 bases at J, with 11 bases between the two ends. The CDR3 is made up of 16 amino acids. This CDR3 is CASSLGRYLSTDTQYF. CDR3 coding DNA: TGTGCCAGCAGCTTAGGACGTTACCTTAGCACAGATACGCAGTATTTT. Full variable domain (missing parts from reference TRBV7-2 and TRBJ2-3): GAGVSQSPSNKVTEKGKDVELRCDPISGHTALYWYRQSLGQGLEFLIYFQGNSAPDKSGLPSDRFSAERTGGSVSTLTIQRTQQEDSAVYLCASSLGRYLSTDTQYFGPGTRLTVL.